The 20 T cell receptor beta chains listed next were all sequenced from one sample in a study of chemoradiotherapy in HPV16-positive cancers. Clones were sequenced by immunoSEQ multiplex PCR, and TCRdb holds only the in-frame ones, with some missing. Of about 39,000 clones detected, around three quarters appear once; the ten largest clones hold about 5.5%. This material consisted of blood, taken from a patient who underwent chemoradiotherapy. The receptor source for this set is a human donor with HPV-associated anogenital cancer.

J is TRBJ1-5 and V is TRBV27; D gene uncertain. The CDR3 contains 13 residues. V was pared by 2 bases and J by 6 bases, with 8 bases between. Germline CDR1 and CDR2: MNHEY and SMNVEV (reference sequence). CDR3: CASSLTWGQPQHF. For the CDR3, the DNA is TGTGCCAGCAGTTTAACCTGGGGTCAGCCCCAGCATTTT.

The chain employs TRBV15 and TRBJ2-1; maybe TRBD1 (6 bases). Germline V gene data show CDR1 as LNHNV and CDR2 as YYDKDF (reference sequence). With 7 bases removed from V and 5 bases from J, the gap between germline ends came to 18 bases. The CDR3 covers 15 residues. The CDR3 sequence is CATTPSWGHDNEQFF. CDR3 in DNA: TGTGCCACCACCCCCAGCTGGGGGCATGACAATGAGCAGTTCTTC. Together with reference TRBV15 and TRBJ2-1, the CDR3 gives the full variable domain: DAMVIQNPRYQVTQFGKPVTLSCSQTLNHNVMYWYQQKSSQAPKLLFHYYDKDFNNEADTPDNFQSRRPNTSFCFLDIRSPGLGDTAMYLCATTPSWGHDNEQFFGPGTRLTVL.

The V and J genes are TRBV2 and TRBJ2-3; TRBD1 might be the D (6 bases). Germline assignment: CDR1 SNHLY and CDR2 FYNNEI. With 9 bases removed from V and 4 bases from J, the gap between germline ends came to 14 bases. The CDR3 is 13 amino acids. The CDR3 loop is CASCVGAADTQYF. The CDR3 DNA reads as TGTGCCAGTTGTGTGGGGGCCGCAGATACGCAGTATTTT.

Concerning this clone itself: Relative to the germline gene, one junction end is altered; a read error may explain this. The chain has TRBV19 and TRBJ2-1; weak D call: TRBD2 (6 bases). CDR1 and CDR2 from the germline V gene are LNHDA and SQIVND (reference sequence). The CDR3 is made up of 12 amino acids. The CDR3 coding sequence is TGTGCCAGTAGCATAGGGGACTATGAGCAGTTCTTC. Encoded protein: CASSIGDYEQFF. Full variable domain (rest looked up from reference TRBV19 and TRBJ2-1): DGGITQSPKYLFRKEGQNVTLSCEQNLNHDAMYWYRQDPGQGLRLIYYSQIVNDFQKGDIAEGYSVSREKKESFPLTVTSAQKNPTAFYLCASSIGDYEQFFGPGTRLTVL.

Only one count was recorded for this clone. V and J are TRBV6-1 and TRBJ1-2; D is uncertain. Trimming removed 8 bases at V and 5 bases at J, with 21 bases between. Germline V lookup: CDR1 MNHNS, CDR2 SASEGT. The CDR3 covers 15 residues. In DNA, the CDR3 is TGTGCCAGCTCTCTTTCCCAGAACTACTTTTATGGCTACACCTTC. Encoded protein: CASSLSQNYFYGYTF.

V usage is TRBV6-1 and J usage is TRBJ2-4; 7 bases match TRBD1. Unmatched junction bases numbered 4, after V lost 5 bases and J lost 0 bases. The length of the CDR3 is 15 residues. Germline loops: CDR1 MNHNS, CDR2 SASEGT. Written as DNA, the CDR3 is TGTGCCAGCAGTTCACAGGGGAGAGCCAAAAACATTCAGTACTTC. Translated, it gives CASSSQGRAKNIQYF.

The chain uses TRBV5-1 and TRBJ2-1; 10 bases are shared with TRBD2. Germline-derived CDR1 and CDR2 are SGHRS and YFSETQ. Trimming cost V 3 bases and J 6 bases; bases outside gene matches: 6. The CDR3 contains 15 residues. The CDR3: CASSSASGGLNEQFF. CDR3 nucleotides: TGCGCCAGCAGCTCCGCTAGCGGGGGCCTCAATGAGCAGTTCTTC.

The chain joins TRBV7-9 to TRBJ2-5; D not certain. V shed 3 bases and J shed 2 bases, with 7 bases lying between them. The length of the CDR3 is 13 residues. The V gene's germline CDR1 is SEHNR and CDR2 FQNEAQ (reference sequence). DNA for the CDR3: TGTGCCAGCAGCTTCGTGGTACAAGAGACCCAGTACTTC. Encoded protein: CASSFVVQETQYF.

Only one count was recorded for this clone. V usage is TRBV5-1 and J usage is TRBJ1-3; D not resolved. There are 15 residues in the CDR3. Germline V CDR1 and CDR2: SGHRS, YFSETQ. V lost 4 bases and J lost 4, with 15 bases in between. CDR3 nucleotide sequence: TGCGCCAGCAGCCCCGACGGCTTTCTCGGAAACACCATATATTTT. It encodes CASSPDGFLGNTIYF.

DNA for the CDR3: TGCGCCAGCAGCTCATTAGCGGGGGGATGGACAGATACGCAGTATTTT. Protein: CASSSLAGGWTDTQYF. The V call is TRBV5-1, the J call TRBJ2-3; 10 positions agree with TRBD2. CDR3 size: 16 residues. Germline V CDR1 and CDR2: SGHRS, YFSETQ. The V segment lost 3 bases and the J segment 3 bases; nucleotides outside the gene matches: 7. Using reference TRBV5-1 and TRBJ2-3 for the parts outside the CDR3, the full variable domain is KAGVTQTPRYLIKTRGQQVTLSCSPISGHRSVSWYQQTPGQGLQFLFEYFSETQRNKGNFPGRFSGRQFSNSRSEMNVSTLELGDSALYLCASSSLAGGWTDTQYFGPGTRLTVL.

The rearrangement links TRBV19 to TRBJ2-7; unclear D gene. Looked up from germline, CDR1 is LNHDA and CDR2 is SQIVND (reference sequence). The ends were cut back, 3 bases at V and 3 bases at J, with 12 bases in the middle. There are 14 residues in the CDR3. The CDR3 loop is CASSINSRFYEQYF. CDR3 sequence (DNA): TGTGCCAGTAGTATTAACTCCCGGTTCTACGAGCAGTACTTC.

This chain connects TRBV9 to TRBJ2-2; TRBD2 matches 8 bases. Germline loops: CDR1 SGDLS, CDR2 YYNGEE. V lost 4 bases to trimming and J lost 7 bases; unmatched junction nucleotides: 9. The CDR3 is 15 residues long. The CDR3 here is CASSPIGGASGELFF. DNA of the CDR3: TGTGCCAGCAGCCCCATCGGGGGGGCAAGCGGGGAGCTGTTTTTT.

The rearrangement uses TRBV6-1 and TRBJ1-3, with a tentative D call TRBD1 (6 bases). Germline CDR1 reads MNHNS; CDR2 reads SASEGT. The CDR3 length is 15 residues. Trimming cost V 2 bases and J 4 bases, with 12 bases left between them. The CDR3 loop reads CASSERTARGNTIYF. Here the CDR3 DNA reads TGTGCCAGCAGTGAAAGGACAGCGAGGGGAAACACCATATATTTT.

This clone was seen a few times. The genes are TRBV20-1 and TRBJ2-7, with D perhaps given as TRBD1 or TRBD2 (5 bases each). The CDR3 spans 11 residues. Trimming pared 2 bases from V and 7 bases from J, leaving 9 bases between. Germline CDR1 and CDR2: DFQATT and SNEGSKA (reference sequence). CDR3: CSARQRGEQYF. The DNA for the CDR3 is TGCAGTGCTAGACAGAGGGGAGAGCAGTACTTC.

The chain employs TRBV27 and TRBJ2-1; 10 bases are shared with TRBD1. Trimming at V came to 0 bases and at J to 7 bases, leaving 6 bases not matched to a gene. This CDR3 has 16 amino acids. The germline V gene has CDR1 MNHEY and CDR2 SMNVEV (reference sequence). CDR3 sequence: CASSLSTGGVGNEQFF. CDR3 DNA sequence: TGTGCCAGCAGTTTATCGACAGGGGGCGTTGGTAATGAGCAGTTCTTC.

The chain recombines TRBV9 with TRBJ2-5; 12 bases agree with TRBD2. The CDR3 extends over 17 amino acids. The V and J ends lost 4 bases and 1 base, in that order; junction bases with no gene match: 8. CDR1 SGDLS and CDR2 YYNGEE come from the germline V gene. CDR3 nucleotides: TGTGCCAGCAGCCTAGGGACTAGCGGGCCCGGCCAAGAGACCCAGTACTTC. It specifies CASSLGTSGPGQETQYF.

The chain has TRBV9 and TRBJ2-1; 8 bases align to TRBD2. V lost 0 bases, J lost 7 bases, and 9 bases stayed unmatched. The CDR3 length is 16 residues. CDR1 is SGDLS and CDR2 is YYNGEE in the germline V gene. The CDR3 here is CASSVVTGTRSNEQFF. The DNA for the CDR3 is TGTGCCAGCAGCGTAGTTACCGGGACTAGATCGAATGAGCAGTTCTTC. Based on the CDR3 plus reference TRBV9 and TRBJ2-1, the full variable domain is DSGVTQTPKHLITATGQRVTLRCSPRSGDLSVYWYQQSLDQGLQFLIQYYNGEERAKGNILERFSAQQFPDLHSELNLSSLELGDSALYFCASSVVTGTRSNEQFFGPGTRLTVL.

V gene TRBV14 combines with J gene TRBJ2-5; TRBD2 agrees at 12 bases. The J call may be faulty, since TRBJ2-7 better matches the DNA end. Germline CDR1 is SGHDN and CDR2 is FVKESK. The CDR3 runs 18 residues. The DNA of the CDR3 is TGTGCCAGCAGCCATCTACCGGGACTAGCGGGTGATTCCTACGAGCAGTACTTC. The encoded protein is CASSHLPGLAGDSYEQYF.

This chain links TRBV25-1 with TRBJ1-4, with D hard to call. Trimming pared 1 base from V and 10 bases from J, leaving 13 bases between. The germline V gene encodes CDR1 MGHDK and CDR2 SYGVNS. CDR3 size: 14 residues. CDR3 loop: CASSELGSSGKLFF. CDR3 sequence (DNA): TGTGCCAGCAGTGAATTGGGGAGTTCCGGAAAACTGTTTTTT.

The chain links TRBV7-9 to TRBJ1-3; D uncertain. CDR1 SEHNR and CDR2 FQNEAQ come from the germline V gene (reference sequence). Trimming stripped 4 bases from V and 4 bases from J, with 20 bases between. This CDR3 contains 17 residues. The CDR3 DNA sequence: TGTGCCAGCAGCTACGCCCGGGTGTTCCAGGAAGGAAACACCATATATTTT. Protein sequence: CASSYARVFQEGNTIYF.